This T cell receptor (beta chain) was captured by sequencing in a study of cytomegalovirus exposure and HLA in healthy donors. Findings and caveats of the study: CMV serostatus was the sole immune exposure information available. The authors confirmed in vitro that a few CMV-associated chains were specific for CMV antigens.

Trimming took off 4 bases at V and 2 bases at J, with 13 bases between the two ends. This CDR3 is 15 amino acids long. Germline assignment: CDR1 WSHSY and CDR2 SAAADI. PCR amplification relied on 60 Vbeta primers (plus 13 Jbeta primers). This table comes from immunoSEQ multiplex PCR, and its TCRdb copy is limited to in-frame clones, with some not included. The sample lists about 180,000 clones, around 80% occurring once. Concerning this clone: No antigen is known for it.

This clonotype originated in a man aged 18 to 29 in good health and CMV-seronegative. The source material was PBMCs. The chain combines TRBV10-2 with TRBJ2-3; D gene uncertain. The CDR3 nucleotides read TGCGCCAGCAGTGTTGCAACTATGAACACAGATACGCAGTATTTT. Encoded protein: CASSVATMNTDTQYF.